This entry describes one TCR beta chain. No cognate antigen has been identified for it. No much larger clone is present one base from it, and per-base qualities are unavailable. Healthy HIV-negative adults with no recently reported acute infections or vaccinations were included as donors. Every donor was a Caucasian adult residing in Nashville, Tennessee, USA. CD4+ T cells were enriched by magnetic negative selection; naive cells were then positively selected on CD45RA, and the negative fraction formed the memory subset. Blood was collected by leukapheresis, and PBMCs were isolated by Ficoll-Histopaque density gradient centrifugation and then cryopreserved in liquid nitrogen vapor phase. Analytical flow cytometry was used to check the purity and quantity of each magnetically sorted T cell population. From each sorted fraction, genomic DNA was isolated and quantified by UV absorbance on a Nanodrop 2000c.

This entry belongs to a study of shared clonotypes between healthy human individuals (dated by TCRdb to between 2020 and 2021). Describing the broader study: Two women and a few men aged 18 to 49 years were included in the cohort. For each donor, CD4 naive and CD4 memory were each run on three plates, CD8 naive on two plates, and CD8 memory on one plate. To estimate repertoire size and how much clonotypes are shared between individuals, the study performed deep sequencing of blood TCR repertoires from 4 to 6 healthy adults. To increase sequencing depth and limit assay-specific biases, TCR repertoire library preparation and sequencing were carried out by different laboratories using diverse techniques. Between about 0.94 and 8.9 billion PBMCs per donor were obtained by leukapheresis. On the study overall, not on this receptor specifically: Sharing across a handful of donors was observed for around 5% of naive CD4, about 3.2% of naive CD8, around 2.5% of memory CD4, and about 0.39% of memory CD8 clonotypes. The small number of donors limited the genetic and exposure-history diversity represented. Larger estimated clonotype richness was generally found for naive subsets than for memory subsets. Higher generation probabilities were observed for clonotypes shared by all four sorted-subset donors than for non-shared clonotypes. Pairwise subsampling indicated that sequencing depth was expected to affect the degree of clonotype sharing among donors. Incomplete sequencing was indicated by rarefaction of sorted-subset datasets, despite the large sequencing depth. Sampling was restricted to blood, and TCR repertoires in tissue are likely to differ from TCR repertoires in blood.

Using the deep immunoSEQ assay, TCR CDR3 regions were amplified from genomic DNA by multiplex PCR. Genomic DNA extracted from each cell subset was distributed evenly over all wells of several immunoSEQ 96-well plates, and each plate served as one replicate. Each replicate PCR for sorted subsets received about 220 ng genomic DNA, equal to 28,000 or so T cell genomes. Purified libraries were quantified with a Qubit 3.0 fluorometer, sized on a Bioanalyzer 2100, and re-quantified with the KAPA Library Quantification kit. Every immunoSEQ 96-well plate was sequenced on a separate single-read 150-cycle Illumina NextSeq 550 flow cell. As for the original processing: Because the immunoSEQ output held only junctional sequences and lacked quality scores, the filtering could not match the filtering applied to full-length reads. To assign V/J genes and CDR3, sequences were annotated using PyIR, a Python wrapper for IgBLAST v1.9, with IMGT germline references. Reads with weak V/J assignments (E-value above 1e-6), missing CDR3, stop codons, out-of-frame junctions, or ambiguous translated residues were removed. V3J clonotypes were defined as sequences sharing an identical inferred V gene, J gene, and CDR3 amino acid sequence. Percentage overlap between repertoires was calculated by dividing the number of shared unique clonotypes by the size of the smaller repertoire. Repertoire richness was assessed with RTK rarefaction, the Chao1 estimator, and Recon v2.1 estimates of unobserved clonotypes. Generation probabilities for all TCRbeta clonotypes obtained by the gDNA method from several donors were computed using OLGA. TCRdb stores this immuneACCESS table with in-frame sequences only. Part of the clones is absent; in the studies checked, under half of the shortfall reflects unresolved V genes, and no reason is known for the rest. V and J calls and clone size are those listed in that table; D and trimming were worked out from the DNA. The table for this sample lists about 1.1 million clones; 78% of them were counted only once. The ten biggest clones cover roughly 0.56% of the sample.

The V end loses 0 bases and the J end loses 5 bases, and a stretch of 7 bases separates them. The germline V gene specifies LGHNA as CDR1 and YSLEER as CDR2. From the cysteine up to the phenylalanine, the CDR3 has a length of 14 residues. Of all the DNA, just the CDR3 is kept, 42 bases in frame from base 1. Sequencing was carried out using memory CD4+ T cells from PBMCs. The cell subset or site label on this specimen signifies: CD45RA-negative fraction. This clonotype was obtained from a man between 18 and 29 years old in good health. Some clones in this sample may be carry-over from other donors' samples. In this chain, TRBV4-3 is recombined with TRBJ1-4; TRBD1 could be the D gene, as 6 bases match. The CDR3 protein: CASSQDQGNEKLFF. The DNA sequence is TGCGCCAGCAGCCAAGATCAGGGGAATGAAAAACTGTTTTTT.